This TCR beta chain was captured in a study of blood T cell repertoires in COVID-19. Authors' methods: Reference gene primer amplification yielded estimated nucleated cell counts. Some clones are missing from TCRdb's copy, which holds only in-frame ones; the method was immunoSEQ multiplex PCR. V and J calls and clone size are as listed in that table; D and trimming were resolved from the DNA. Of roughly 200,000 clones listed, nearly 90% are singletons. V lost 11 bases and J 3 bases, leaving 7 bases between the germline ends. The CDR3 extends over 10 amino acids. Looked up from germline, CDR1 is ENHRY and CDR2 is SYGVKD.

The rearrangement links TRBV10-3 to TRBJ1-1; the D is unclear. This TCR was sampled from a woman aged 18-35 years who had recovered from COVID-19. Specimen: peripheral blood. The CDR3 region is CASGDTEAFF. The CDR3 bases are TGTGCCTCCGGGGACACTGAAGCTTTCTTT.